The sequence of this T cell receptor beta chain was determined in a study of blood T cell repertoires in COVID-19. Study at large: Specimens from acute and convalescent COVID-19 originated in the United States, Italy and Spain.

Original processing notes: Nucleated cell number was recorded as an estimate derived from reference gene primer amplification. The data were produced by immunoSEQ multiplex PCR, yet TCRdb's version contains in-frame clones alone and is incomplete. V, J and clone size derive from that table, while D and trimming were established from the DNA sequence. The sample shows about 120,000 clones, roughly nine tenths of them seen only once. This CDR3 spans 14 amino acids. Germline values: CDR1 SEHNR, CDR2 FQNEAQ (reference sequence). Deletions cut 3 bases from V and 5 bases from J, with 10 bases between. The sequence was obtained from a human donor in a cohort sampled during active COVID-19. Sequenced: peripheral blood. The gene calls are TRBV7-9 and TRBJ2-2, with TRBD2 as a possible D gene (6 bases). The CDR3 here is CASSFFGGTGELFF. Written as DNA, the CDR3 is TGTGCCAGCAGCTTCTTCGGGGGTACCGGGGAGCTGTTTTTT. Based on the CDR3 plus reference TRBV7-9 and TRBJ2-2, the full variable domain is DTGVSQNPRHKITKRGQNVTFRCDPISEHNRLYWYRQTLGQGPEFLTYFQNEAQLEKSRLLSDRFSAERPKGSFSTLEIQRTEQGDSAMYLCASSFFGGTGELFFGEGSRLTVL.